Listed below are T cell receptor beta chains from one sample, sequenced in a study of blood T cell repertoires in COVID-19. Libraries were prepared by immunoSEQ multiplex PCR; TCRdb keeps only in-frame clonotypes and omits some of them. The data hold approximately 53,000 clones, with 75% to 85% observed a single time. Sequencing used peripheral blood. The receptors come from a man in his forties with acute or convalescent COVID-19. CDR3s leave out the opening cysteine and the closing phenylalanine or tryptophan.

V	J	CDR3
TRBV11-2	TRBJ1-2	ASSPGHFWGYT
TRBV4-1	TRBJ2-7	ASSGDRGFEQY
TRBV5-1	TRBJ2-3	ASSLWASVTGGIADTQY
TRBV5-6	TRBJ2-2	ASSWGTSGSKGELF
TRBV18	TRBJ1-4	ASSPGQGVELF
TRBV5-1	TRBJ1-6	ASSLAGDSPLH
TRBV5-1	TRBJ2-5	ASSPGQPSETQY
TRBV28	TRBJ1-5	ASSLSAKGNQPQH
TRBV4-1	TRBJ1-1	ASSHGQGETEAF
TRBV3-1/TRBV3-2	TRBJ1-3	ASSLRTGRNTIY
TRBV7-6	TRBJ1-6	ASSLTQGGYNSPLH
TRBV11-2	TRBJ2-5	ASSKRGGYQETQY
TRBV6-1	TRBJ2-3	ASSEVLAGVDTQY
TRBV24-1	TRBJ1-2	ATSTGGANGYT
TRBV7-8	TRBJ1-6	ASSLDGKSSYNSPLH
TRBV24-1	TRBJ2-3	ATSDLESTDTQY
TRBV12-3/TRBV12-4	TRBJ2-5	ASSRDRKETQY
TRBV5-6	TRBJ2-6	ASSLYRGGRVLT
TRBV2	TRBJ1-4	ASKGASAKKLF
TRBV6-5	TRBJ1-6	ASNRGQDNSPLH
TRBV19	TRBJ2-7	ASSMTGLVYEQY
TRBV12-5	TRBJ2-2	ASGLTPGAIPGELF
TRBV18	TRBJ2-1	ASSPTQTSYNEQF
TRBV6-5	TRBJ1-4	ASRSDSEKLF
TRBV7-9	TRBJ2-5	ASSEFSTTNRRETQY
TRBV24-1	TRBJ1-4	ATSDPTQGVQKLF
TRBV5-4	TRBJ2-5	ASSPSPSGQETQY
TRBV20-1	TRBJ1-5	SASQPVGGDQPQH
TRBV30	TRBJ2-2	AWTLSGGELF
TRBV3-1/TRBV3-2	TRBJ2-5	ASSQGTSGGPLQETQY
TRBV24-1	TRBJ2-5	ATSALGTQETQY
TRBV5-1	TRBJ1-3	ASSLEGQGGGNTIY
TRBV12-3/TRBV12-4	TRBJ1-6	ASSFGTSMVH
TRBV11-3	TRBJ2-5	ASSLSGNAETQY
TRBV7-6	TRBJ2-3	ASSLGTTRGDTQY
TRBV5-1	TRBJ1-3	ASSLLPLQGAKAGNTIY
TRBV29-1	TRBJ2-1	SVLGSGAYNEQF
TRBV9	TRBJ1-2	ASSLDPGTLRYGYT
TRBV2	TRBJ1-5	ASSVRLRSFNQPQH
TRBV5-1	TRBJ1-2	ASSGQGANYGYT
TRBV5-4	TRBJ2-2	ASSSRVDTGELF
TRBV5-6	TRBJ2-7	ASSFQPEIAHEQY
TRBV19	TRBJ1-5	ASRLRQGHQPQH
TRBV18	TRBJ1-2	ASSPNREGGYT
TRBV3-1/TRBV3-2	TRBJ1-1	ASRRDSPNTEAF
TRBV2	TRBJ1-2	ASSEGRGRGYT
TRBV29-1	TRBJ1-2	SVGSGENYGYT
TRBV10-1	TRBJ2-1	ASSEQRGGNEQF
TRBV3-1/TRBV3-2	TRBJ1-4	ASSQVFGNEKLF
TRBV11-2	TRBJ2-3	ASSLGTADTQY
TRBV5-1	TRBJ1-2	ASNLETGVYGYT
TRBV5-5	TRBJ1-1	ASSFQVNTEAF
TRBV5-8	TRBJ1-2	ASSNPGTPYGYT
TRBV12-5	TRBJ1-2	ASGLVLPGLNYGYT
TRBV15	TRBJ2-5	ATKAGVIQETQY
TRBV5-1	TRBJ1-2	ASSLAPAGTAYGYT